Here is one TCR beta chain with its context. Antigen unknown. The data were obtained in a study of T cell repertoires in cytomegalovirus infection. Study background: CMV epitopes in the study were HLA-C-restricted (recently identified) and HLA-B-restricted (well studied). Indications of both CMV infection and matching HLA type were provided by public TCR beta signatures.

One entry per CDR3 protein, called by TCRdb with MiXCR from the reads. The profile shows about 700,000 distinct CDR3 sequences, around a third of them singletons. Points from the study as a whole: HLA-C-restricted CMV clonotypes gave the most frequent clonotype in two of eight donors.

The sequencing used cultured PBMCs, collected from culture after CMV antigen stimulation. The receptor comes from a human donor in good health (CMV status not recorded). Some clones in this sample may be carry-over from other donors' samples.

CDR3 nucleotides: TGTGCCAGTAAGGTAACCCCCTCGAGGAACAATGAGCAGTTCTTC. As protein: CASKVTPSRNNEQFF. The chain combines TRBV19 with TRBJ2-1, with D uncertain. The CDR3 loop spans 15 amino acids. V was trimmed by 7 bases and J by 5 bases, leaving 18 bases between them. The germline CDR1 and CDR2 sequences are LNHDA and SQIVND (reference sequence).